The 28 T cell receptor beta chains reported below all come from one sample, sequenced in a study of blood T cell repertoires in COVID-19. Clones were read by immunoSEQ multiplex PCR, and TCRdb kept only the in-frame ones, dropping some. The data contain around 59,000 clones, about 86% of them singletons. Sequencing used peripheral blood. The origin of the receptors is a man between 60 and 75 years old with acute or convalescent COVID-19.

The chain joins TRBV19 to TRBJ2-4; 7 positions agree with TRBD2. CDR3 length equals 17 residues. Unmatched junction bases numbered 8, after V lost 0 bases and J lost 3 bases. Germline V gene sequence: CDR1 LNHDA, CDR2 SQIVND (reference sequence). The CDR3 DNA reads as TGTGCCAGTAGTATAGATTCTCGCGGGAGTAGCAAAAACATTCAGTACTTC. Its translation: CASSIDSRGSSKNIQYF.

Here the CDR3 DNA reads TGTGCCAGTAGTGGGGCAGGGGGATGGAACATTCAGTACTTC. Its protein product is CASSGAGGWNIQYF. The gene calls are TRBV19 and TRBJ2-4; 7 positions agree with TRBD1. After removal of 5 bases from V and 7 bases from J, the junction contained 8 bases not matched to a gene. Germline V gene data show CDR1 as LNHDA and CDR2 as SQIVND (reference sequence). CDR3 size: 14 residues.

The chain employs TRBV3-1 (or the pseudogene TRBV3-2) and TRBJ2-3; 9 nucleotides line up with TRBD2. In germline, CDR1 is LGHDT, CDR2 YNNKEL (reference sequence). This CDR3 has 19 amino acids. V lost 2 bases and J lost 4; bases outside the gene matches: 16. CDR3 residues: CASSQRRLAGASRADTQYF. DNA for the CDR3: TGTGCCAGCAGCCAAAGGCGGTTAGCGGGGGCCTCCCGCGCAGATACGCAGTATTTT.

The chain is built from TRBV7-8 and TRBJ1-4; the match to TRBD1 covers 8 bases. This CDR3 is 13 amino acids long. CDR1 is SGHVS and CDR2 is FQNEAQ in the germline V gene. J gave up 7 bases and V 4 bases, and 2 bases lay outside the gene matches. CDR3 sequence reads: CASSSQGGEKLFF. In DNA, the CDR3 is TGTGCCAGCAGCTCACAGGGGGGTGAAAAACTGTTTTTT.

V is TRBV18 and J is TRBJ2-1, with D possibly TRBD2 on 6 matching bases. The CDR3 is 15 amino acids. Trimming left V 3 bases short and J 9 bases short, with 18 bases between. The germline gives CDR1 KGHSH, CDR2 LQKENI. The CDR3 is CASSPSLGGLAEQFF. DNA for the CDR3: TGTGCCAGCTCACCGTCTCTAGGAGGGTTGGCTGAGCAGTTCTTC.

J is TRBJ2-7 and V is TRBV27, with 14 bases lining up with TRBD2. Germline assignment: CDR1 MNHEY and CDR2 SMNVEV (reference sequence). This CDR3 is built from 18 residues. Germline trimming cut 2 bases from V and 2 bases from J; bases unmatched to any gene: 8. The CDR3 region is CASSLKGLTSGRAYEQYF. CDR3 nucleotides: TGTGCCAGCAGTTTAAAAGGCCTGACTAGCGGGAGGGCCTACGAGCAGTACTTC.

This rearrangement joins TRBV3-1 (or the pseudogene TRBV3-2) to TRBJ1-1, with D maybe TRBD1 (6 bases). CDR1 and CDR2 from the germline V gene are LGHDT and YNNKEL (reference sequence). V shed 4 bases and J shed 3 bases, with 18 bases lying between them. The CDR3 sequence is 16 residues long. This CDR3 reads CASSRGTPQTDTEAFF. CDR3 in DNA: TGTGCCAGCAGCCGAGGGACACCACAGACAGACACTGAAGCTTTCTTT.

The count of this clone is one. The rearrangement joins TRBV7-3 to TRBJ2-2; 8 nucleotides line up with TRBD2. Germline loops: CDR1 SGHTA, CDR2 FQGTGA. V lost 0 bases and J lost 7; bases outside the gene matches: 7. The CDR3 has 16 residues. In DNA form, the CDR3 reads TGTGCCAGCAGCTTAACGTGGGGACTAGGGGTCGGGGAGCTGTTTTTT. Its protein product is CASSLTWGLGVGELFF.

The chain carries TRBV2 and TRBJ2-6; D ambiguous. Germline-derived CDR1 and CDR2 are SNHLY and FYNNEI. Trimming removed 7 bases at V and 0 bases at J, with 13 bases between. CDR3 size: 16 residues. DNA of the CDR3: TGTGCCAGCACGTGGTCAGGCCGCTCTGGGGCCAACGTCCTGACTTTC. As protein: CASTWSGRSGANVLTF.

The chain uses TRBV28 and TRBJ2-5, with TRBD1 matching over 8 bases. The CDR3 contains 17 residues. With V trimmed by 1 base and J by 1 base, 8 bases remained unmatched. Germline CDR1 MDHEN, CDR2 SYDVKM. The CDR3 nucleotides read TGTGCCAGCAGTTTATTACCACAGGGGGGATTCCAAGAGACCCAGTACTTC. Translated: CASSLLPQGGFQETQYF. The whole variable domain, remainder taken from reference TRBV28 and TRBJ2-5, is DVKVTQSSRYLVKRTGEKVFLECVQDMDHENMFWYRQDPGLGLRLIYFSYDVKMKEKGDIPEGYSVSREKKERFSLILESASTNQTSMYLCASSLLPQGGFQETQYFGPGTRLLVL.

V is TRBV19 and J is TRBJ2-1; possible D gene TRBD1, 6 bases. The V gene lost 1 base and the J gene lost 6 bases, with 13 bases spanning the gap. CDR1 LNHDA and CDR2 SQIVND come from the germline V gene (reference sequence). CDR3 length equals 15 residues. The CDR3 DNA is TGTGCCAGTAGTATAGTACAGGGTGGACGCAATGAGCAGTTCTTC. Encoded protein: CASSIVQGGRNEQFF.

CDR3 in amino acids: CASSIEGLAGASNEQFF. DNA of the CDR3: TGTGCCAGTAGTATAGAGGGACTAGCGGGAGCTTCCAATGAGCAGTTCTTC. The rearrangement links TRBV19 to TRBJ2-1; 14 positions match TRBD2. The CDR3 has 17 residues. V was clipped by 0 bases and J by 6 bases; unmatched bases: 4. Germline lookup yields CDR1 LNHDA and CDR2 SQIVND (reference sequence).

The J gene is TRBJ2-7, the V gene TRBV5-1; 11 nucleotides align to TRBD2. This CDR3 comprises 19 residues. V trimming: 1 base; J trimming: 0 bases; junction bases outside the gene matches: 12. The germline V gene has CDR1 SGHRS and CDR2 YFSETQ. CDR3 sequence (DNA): TGCGCCAGCAGCTTGCGGATCTATAGCGGGAGGGCCATCTCCTACGAGCAGTACTTC. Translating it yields CASSLRIYSGRAISYEQYF.

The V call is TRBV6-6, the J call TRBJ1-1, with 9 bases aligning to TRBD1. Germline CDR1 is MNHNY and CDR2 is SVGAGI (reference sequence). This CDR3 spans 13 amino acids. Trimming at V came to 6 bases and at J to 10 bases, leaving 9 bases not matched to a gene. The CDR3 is CASSPDRGVLAFF. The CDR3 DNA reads TGTGCCAGCAGCCCAGACAGGGGGGTGTTAGCTTTCTTT.

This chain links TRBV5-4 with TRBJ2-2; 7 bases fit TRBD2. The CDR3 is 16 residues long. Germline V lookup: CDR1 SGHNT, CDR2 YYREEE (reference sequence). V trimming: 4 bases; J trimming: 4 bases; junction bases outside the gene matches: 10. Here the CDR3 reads CASSRGGGGGTGELFF. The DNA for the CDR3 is TGTGCCAGCAGCCGAGGCGGTGGGGGGGGCACCGGGGAGCTGTTTTTT.

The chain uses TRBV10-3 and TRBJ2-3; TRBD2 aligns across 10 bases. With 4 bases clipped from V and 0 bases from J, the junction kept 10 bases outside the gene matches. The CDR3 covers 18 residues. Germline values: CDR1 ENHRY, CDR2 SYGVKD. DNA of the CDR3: TGTGCCATCAGTGCAGGTCCCGGGACTAGCGCAAGCACAGATACGCAGTATTTT. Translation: CAISAGPGTSASTDTQYF.

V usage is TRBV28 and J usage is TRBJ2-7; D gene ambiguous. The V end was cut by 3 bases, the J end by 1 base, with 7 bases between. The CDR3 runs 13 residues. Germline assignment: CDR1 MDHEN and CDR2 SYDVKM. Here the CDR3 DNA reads TGTGCCAGCAGTTTTCCGACTTCCTACGAGCAGTACTTC. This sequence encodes CASSFPTSYEQYF.

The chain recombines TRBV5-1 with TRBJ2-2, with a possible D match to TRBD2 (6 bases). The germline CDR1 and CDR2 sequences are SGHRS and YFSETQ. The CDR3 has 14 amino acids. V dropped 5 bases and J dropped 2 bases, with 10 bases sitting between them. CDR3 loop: CASRAGSNTGELFF. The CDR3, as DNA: TGCGCCAGCAGGGCCGGGAGCAACACCGGGGAGCTGTTTTTT.

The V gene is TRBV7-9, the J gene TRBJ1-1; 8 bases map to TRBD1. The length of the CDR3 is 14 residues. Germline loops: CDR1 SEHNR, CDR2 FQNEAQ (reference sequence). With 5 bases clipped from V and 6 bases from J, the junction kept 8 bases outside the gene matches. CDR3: CASSISQGAAEAFF. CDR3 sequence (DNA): TGTGCCAGCAGCATATCCCAGGGGGCAGCTGAAGCTTTCTTT.

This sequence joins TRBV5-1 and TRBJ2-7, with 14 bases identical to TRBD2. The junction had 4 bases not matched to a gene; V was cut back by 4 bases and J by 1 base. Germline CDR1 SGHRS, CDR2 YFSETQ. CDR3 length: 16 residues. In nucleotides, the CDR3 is TGCGCCAGCAGCCAGGGACTAGCGGGAGTGTCCTACGAGCAGTACTTC. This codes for CASSQGLAGVSYEQYF.

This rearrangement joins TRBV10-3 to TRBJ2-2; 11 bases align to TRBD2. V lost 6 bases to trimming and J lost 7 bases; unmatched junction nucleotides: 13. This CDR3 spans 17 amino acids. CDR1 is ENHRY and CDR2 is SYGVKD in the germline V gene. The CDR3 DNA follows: TGTGCCATCAGGCCTACAGGAACTACTAGCGGGAGCGGGGAGCTGTTTTTT. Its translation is CAIRPTGTTSGSGELFF.

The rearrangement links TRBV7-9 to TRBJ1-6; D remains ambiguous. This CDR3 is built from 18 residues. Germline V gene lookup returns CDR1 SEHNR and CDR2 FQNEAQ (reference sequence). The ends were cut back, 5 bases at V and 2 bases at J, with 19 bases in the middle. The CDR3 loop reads CASSPLGVQSPYNSPLHF. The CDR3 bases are TGTGCCAGCAGCCCACTGGGTGTACAGAGCCCCTATAATTCACCCCTCCACTTT.

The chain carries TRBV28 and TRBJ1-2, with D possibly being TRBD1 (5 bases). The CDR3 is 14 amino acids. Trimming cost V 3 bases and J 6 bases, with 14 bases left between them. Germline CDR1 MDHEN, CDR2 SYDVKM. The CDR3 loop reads CASSFWTPRDGYTF. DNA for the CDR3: TGTGCCAGCAGTTTCTGGACACCCCGGGATGGCTACACCTTC.

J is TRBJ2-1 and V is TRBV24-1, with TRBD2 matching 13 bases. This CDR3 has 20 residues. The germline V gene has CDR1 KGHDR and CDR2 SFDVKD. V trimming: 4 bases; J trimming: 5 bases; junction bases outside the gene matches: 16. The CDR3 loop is CATSDPTTSGRALKNNEQFF. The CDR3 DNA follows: TGTGCCACCAGTGACCCCACCACTAGCGGGAGGGCCTTAAAGAACAATGAGCAGTTCTTC.

CDR3 nucleotides: TGTGCCAGCAGTTACTCGGCAGGGGTAAACAAGCAGTACTTC. Amino acid sequence: CASSYSAGVNKQYF. The V call is TRBV6-6, the J call TRBJ2-7; possibly TRBD1 for D (6 bases). The germline CDR1 and CDR2 sequences are MNHNY and SVGAGI (reference sequence). The V end was cut by 0 bases, the J end by 8 bases, with 14 bases between. The CDR3 runs 14 residues.

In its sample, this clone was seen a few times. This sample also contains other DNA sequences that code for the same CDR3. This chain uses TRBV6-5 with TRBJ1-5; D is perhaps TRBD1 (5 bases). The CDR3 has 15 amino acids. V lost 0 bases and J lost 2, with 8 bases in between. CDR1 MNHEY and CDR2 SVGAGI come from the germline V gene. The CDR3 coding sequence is TGTGCCAGCAGTTACTCATCCAGGGGCAATCAGCCCCAGCATTTT. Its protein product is CASSYSSRGNQPQHF.

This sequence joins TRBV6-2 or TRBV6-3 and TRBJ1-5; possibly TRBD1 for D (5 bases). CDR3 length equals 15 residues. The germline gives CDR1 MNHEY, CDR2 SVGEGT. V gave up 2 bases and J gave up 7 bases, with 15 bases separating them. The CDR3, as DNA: TGTGCCAGCAGTTACACCCCAGGGACTGTGCAGCCCCAGCATTTT. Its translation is CASSYTPGTVQPQHF.

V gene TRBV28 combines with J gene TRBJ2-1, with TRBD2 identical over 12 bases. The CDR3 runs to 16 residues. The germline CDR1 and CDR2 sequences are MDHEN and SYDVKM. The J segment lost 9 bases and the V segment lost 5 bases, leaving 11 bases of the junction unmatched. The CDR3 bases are TGTGCCAGCAGTCCCTATCTAGCGGGAGGGGGCGGTGAGCAGTTCTTC. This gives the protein CASSPYLAGGGGEQFF. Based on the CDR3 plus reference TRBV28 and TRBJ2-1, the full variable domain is DVKVTQSSRYLVKRTGEKVFLECVQDMDHENMFWYRQDPGLGLRLIYFSYDVKMKEKGDIPEGYSVSREKKERFSLILESASTNQTSMYLCASSPYLAGGGGEQFFGPGTRLTVL.